The clone carrying this T cell receptor beta chain was seen a single time. These data originate in a study of CD8 T cells in Susac syndrome. The germline V gene encodes CDR1 SGHTA and CDR2 FQGNSA. V trimming: 10 bases; J trimming: 1 base; junction bases outside the gene matches: 8. This CDR3 contains 14 residues. A quantity of about 0.5 to 1 ug RNA underwent reverse transcription using random hexamers. TCRdb analysed the immunoSEQ multiplex PCR reads with MiXCR anew, one entry per CDR3 protein. The sample shows 150,000 or so distinct CDR3 sequences, just over 90% of them seen only once. The receptor was isolated from a human donor in good health. J is TRBJ2-5 and V is TRBV7-2; TRBD2 matches 8 bases. Material: CD4+ T cells from PBMCs. The CDR3, as DNA: TGTGCCACCAAGCGGGGGAGGGTCCAAGAGACCCAGTACTTC. This translates into CATKRGRVQETQYF.